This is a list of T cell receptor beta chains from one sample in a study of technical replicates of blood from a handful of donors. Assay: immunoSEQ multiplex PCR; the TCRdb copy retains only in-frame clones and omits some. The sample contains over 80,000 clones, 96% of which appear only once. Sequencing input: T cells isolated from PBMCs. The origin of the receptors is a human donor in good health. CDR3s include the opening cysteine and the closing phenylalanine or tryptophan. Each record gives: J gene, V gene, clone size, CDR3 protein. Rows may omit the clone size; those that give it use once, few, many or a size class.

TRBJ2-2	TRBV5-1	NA	CASSFGQGSTGELFF
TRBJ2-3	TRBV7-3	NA	CASSQGLAGATDTQYF
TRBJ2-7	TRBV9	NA	CASSPSDFVTYEQYF
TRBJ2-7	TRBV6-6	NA	CASRLNGGGLIYEQYF
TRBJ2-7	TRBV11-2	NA	CASSWGQGSYEQYF
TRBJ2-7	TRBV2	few	CASTRLPQSSYEQYF
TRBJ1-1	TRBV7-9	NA	CASSKSHPEGYTEAFF
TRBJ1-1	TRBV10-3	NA	CAISEPAGGTEAFF
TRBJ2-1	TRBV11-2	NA	CASSLERDQGEQFF
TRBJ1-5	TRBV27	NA	CASSLAGGPYSNQPQHF
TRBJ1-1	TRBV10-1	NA	CASSESTVWSTEAFF
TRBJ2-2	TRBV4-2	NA	CASSQVLLAGDGTGELFF
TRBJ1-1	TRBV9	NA	CASSVAGQATEAFF
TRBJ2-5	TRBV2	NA	CASSEPIGTQYF
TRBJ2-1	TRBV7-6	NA	CASSFWGDNEQFF
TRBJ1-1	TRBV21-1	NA	CASSLRGGNTEAFF
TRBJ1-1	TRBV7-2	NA	CASSLYRAAEAFF
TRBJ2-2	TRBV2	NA	CASISDGRAYTGELFF
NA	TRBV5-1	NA	CASSLGAEIHEQYF
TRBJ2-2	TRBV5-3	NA	CARIRRLTGELFF
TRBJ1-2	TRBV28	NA	CASSLYGTGGLANYGYTF
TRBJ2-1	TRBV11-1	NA	CASSLAPGTGENEQFF
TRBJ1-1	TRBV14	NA	CASSQGRTGNTEAFF
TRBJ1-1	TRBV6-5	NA	CASSSRPTEAFF
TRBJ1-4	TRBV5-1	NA	CASSSGSPNEKLFF
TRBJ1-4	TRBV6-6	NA	CASSTRGGVEKLFF
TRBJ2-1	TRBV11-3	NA	CASSPGTGKNYNEQFF
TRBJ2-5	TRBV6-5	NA	CATFRQETQYF
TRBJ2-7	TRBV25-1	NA	CASSDPGTGSYEQYF
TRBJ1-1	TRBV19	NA	CASSIPELSATEAFF
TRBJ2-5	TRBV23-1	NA	CASSQFAIPRGQETQYF
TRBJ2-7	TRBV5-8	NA	CASSLGGDRLYEQYF
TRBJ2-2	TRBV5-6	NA	CASSRGSTGELFF
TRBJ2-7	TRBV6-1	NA	CASRFRGSYEQYF
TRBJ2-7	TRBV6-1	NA	CASSDSYEQYF
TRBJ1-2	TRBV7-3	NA	CASSLMAGPSNYGYTF
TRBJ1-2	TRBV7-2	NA	CASAPTQDYGYTF
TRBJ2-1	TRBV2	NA	CASSDYLYNEQFF
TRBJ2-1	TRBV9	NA	CASSGTSELEEQFF
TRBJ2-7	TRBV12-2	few	CASRPRTVVYEQYF
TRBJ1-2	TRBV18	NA	CASSPIASTANYGYTF
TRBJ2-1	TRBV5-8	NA	CASSLGLAGVREQFF
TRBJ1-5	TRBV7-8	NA	CASSGRPSYSNQPQHF
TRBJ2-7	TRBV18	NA	CASSPAELGQYF
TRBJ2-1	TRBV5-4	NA	CATNQGWEQFF
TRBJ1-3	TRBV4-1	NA	CASSQDPTGSGNTIYF
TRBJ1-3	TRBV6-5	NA	CASRGTDFSGNTIYF